This TCR beta chain was captured in a study of blood T cell repertoires in COVID-19. Study information: Sample material is recorded as cDNA or gDNA derived from T cells, B-cell-depleted T cells, or PBMCs.

Germline V lookup: CDR1 MNHEY, CDR2 SVGAGI. The CDR3 extends over 13 amino acids. V was trimmed by 10 bases and J by 0 bases, leaving 12 bases between them. In the authors' workflow: Reference gene primer amplification gave nucleated cell count estimates. Some clones are missing from TCRdb's copy, which holds only in-frame ones; the method was immunoSEQ multiplex PCR. The DNA gave D and trimming, while V, J and clone size come from that table. This sample has approximately 240,000 clones, with over 75% found just once. The TCR was taken from a middle-aged woman who had recovered from COVID-19. The chain employs TRBV6-5 and TRBJ1-2; possible D gene TRBD1, 5 bases. The sequenced sample consisted of peripheral blood. As DNA, the CDR3 is TGTGCCACCGCGACAGCCTCTAACTATGGCTACACCTTC. This translates into CATATASNYGYTF.